The subject of this entry is one TCR beta chain. The source of the sample is a study of control samples from healthy donors and cancer patients. Sequenced by immunoSEQ multiplex PCR; TCRdb stores in-frame clones only, minus some. The table has around 200,000 clones, roughly 89% seen once. Source material: blood. This clonotype was sampled from a woman aged 25 to 45 in good health.

CDR3 residues: CASSQDLDSQETQYF. The CDR3 region has the DNA TGCGCCAGCAGCCAAGATCTGGACAGCCAAGAGACCCAGTACTTC. The chain couples TRBV4-3 to TRBJ2-5, with a possible D match to TRBD1 (6 bases). The CDR3 extends over 15 amino acids. CDR1 is LGHNA and CDR2 is YSLEER in the germline V gene. Trimming removed 0 bases from V and 1 base from J, with 9 bases in between.